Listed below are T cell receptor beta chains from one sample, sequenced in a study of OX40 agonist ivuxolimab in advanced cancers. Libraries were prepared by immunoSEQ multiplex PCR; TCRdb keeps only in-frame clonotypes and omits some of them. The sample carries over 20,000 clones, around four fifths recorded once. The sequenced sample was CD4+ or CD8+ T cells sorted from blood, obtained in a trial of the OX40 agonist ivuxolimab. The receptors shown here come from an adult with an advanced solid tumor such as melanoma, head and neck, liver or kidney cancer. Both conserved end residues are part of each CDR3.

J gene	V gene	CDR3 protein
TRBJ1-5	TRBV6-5	CASSSGLPRNQPQHF
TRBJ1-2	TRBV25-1	CASSFGTPAPYTF
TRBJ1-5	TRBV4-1	CASSQFDRNNQPQHF
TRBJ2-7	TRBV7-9	CASSLAEEQYF
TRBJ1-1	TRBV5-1	CASSFKGETEAFF
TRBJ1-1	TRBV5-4	CASSTGAERAFF
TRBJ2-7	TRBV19	CASSLQGSHYEQYF
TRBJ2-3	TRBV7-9	CASRPAVAGVTDTQYF
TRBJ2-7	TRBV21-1	CASSKLIRGDKHEQYF
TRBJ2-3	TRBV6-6	CASSSSGASTDTQYF
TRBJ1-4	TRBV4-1	CASSQSVGANEKLFF
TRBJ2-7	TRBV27	CASSLIRDSYEQYF
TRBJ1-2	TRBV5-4	CASSLGGARGGYTF
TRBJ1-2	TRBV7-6	CASSLEVGGYGYTF
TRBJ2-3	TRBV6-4	CASSDSRQGGPDTQYF
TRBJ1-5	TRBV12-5	CASGPPLVGNSNQPQHF
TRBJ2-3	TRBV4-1	CASSLPSGLASGATQDTQYF
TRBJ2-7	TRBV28	CASTPRGAPYEQYF
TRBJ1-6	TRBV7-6	CASSSTGGFSSYNSPLHF
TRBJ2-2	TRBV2	CAVTNTGELFF
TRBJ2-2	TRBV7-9	CASSLDERDLNTGELFF
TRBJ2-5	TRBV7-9	CASSSLLGGETQYF
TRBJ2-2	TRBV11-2	CASSLNPGTDYGELFF
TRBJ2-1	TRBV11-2	CASTPANEQFF
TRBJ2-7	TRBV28	CASSPTGGFPYEQYF
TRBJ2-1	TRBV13	CASSLGTTIISDEQFF
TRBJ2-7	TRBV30	CAWTGGGSSYEQYF
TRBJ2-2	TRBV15	CATSSSGGRTGELFF
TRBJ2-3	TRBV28	CASSSDRDGTDTQYF
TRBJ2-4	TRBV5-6	CASSFPSQGRAKNIQYF
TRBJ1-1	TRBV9	CASSVGRPMNTEAFF
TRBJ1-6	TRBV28	CASSLGRLNSPLHF
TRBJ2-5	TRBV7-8	CASSLVQGEETQYF
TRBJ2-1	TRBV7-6	CASSIPGSYNEQFF
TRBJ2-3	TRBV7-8	CASSLDPSHTDTQYF
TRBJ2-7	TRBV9	CASSVGDAFGYEQYF
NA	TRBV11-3	CASSPGTSGTYEQYF
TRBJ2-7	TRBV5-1	CASSLEAPSYEQYF
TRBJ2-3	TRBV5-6	CASSVGADTQYF
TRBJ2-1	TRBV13	CASSLESAGGVNEQFF
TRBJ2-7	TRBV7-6	CASSLGPGSEQYF
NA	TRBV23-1	CASSHLGGWAREQYF
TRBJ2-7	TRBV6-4	CATPPIRGPDYEQYF
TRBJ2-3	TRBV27	CASSLGAVSTDTQYF
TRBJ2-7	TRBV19	CASSPTGGWTYEQYF
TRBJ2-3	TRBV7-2	CASSLVSALTDTQYF
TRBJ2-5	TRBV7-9	CASSTATSGRTQETQYF
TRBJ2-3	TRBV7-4	CASSLASGAGDTQYF
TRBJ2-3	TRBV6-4	CASSDSLGATDTQYF
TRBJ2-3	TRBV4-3	CASSQDRSRPDTQYF
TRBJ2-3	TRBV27	CASSLEAPSGAPSTDTQYF
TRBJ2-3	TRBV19	CASSIGLAGTDTQYF
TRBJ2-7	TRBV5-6	CASSLSWGLREQYF
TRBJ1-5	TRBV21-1	CASSNADYSNQPQHF
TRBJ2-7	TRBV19	CASSILGGPPYEQYF
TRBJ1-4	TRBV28	CASSFAVETNEKLFF
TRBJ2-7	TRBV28	CASSLSGDGYEQYF
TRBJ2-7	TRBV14	CASSQDLGRSYEQYF
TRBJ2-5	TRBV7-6	CASSLLQNQETQYF